This entry describes one TCR beta chain. These data are taken from a study of Tregs in tolerant kidney transplant recipients. V lost 4 bases and J lost 7; bases outside the gene matches: 16. Germline CDR1 reads SEHNR; CDR2 reads FQNEAQ (reference sequence). The CDR3 has 16 amino acids. Some clones are missing from TCRdb's copy, which holds only in-frame ones; the method was immunoSEQ multiplex PCR. Altogether about 94,000 clones are present, 93% being singletons, with the ten largest covering 0.35% to 0.55%. This rearrangement joins TRBV7-9 to TRBJ2-7; 7 bases are shared with TRBD1. The material was CD4+ T cells from blood, obtained before the transplant. This clonotype originated in a human donor who received a combined kidney and bone marrow transplant. CDR3 bases: TGTGCCAGCAGCTCAAAAAACGGACAGGTCGGTGGGGAGCAGTACTTC. Residues: CASSSKNGQVGGEQYF.